This is a list of T cell receptor beta chains from one sample in a study of blood T cell repertoires in COVID-19. Libraries were prepared by immunoSEQ multiplex PCR; TCRdb keeps only in-frame clonotypes and omits some of them. The sample has 45,000 to 65,000 clones; around 90% are singletons. Sequenced material: peripheral blood. All receptors derive from a human donor with acute or convalescent COVID-19. The donor label of this sample is uncertain. The CDR3 runs from the conserved cysteine through the conserved F or W. D genes are given only for firm matches. A clone size is listed for some rows: how often the clone was seen (once, few, many), or a class if it is expanded.

v_gene	d_gene	len	abundance	j_gene	CDR3aa	CDR3nt
TRBV27	.	14	few	TRBJ2-2	CASSSSANTGELFF	TGTGCCAGCAGTTCCAGCGCGAACACCGGGGAGCTGTTTTTT
TRBV28	TRBD1	15	once	TRBJ1-3	CASIKMGQGENTIYF	TGTGCCAGCATCAAAATGGGACAGGGGGAGAACACCATATATTTT
TRBV5-1	TRBD1	18	.	TRBJ2-2	CASSFTGTGTPNTGELFF	TGCGCCAGCAGCTTCACCGGGACAGGGACTCCGAACACCGGGGAGCTGTTTTTT
TRBV21-1	.	15	.	TRBJ1-1	CASSKWDRENTEAFF	TGTGCCAGCAGCAAATGGGACAGGGAAAACACTGAAGCTTTCTTT
TRBV9	TRBD1	18	once	TRBJ1-2	CASSAWIGQGGSSYGYTF	TGTGCCAGCAGCGCATGGATAGGACAGGGGGGATCCTCCTATGGCTACACCTTC
TRBV28	.	14	.	TRBJ1-2	CASRGLGGYYGYTF	TGTGCCAGCAGGGGATTGGGGGGTTATTATGGCTACACCTTC
TRBV12-3/TRBV12-4	.	13	.	TRBJ1-1	CASTRAKGTEAFF	TGTGCCAGCACCAGGGCCAAGGGAACTGAAGCTTTCTTT
TRBV19	.	15	.	TRBJ2-1	CASSSFPGTTGEQFF	TGTGCCAGTAGTTCTTTTCCCGGGACAACGGGAGAGCAGTTCTTC
TRBV7-2	TRBD2	15	.	TRBJ2-1	CASSPGLDPYNEQFF	TGTGCCAGCAGCCCTGGACTAGACCCATACAATGAGCAGTTCTTC
TRBV28	TRBD1	15	.	TRBJ1-6	CASSDRDRRNSPLHF	TGTGCCAGCAGTGACCGGGACAGGCGAAATTCACCCCTCCACTTT
TRBV10-3	TRBD2	14	.	TRBJ2-3	CAISASGGRDTQYF	TGTGCCATCTCGGCGAGCGGGGGGCGAGATACGCAGTATTTT
TRBV10-3	.	15	.	TRBJ1-2	CAISEPTETYYGYTF	TGTGCCATCAGTGAGCCGACGGAGACTTACTATGGCTACACCTTC
TRBV7-8	.	15	.	TRBJ1-2	CASSLSRAAGYGYTF	TGTGCCAGCAGCTTATCTAGGGCAGCGGGTTATGGCTACACCTTC
TRBV19	TRBD1	16	.	TRBJ1-6	CASTKSGGGLNSPLHF	TGTGCCAGTACCAAAAGCGGAGGGGGCTTGAATTCACCCCTCCACTTT
TRBV6-2/TRBV6-3	.	13	.	TRBJ2-7	CASSRNYRYEQYF	TGTGCCAGCAGCCGCAACTACCGCTACGAGCAGTACTTC
TRBV18	.	14	.	TRBJ1-1	CASSLTGTNTEAFF	TGTGCCAGCTCACTTACAGGGACGAACACTGAAGCTTTCTTT
TRBV5-5	TRBD1	14	.	TRBJ2-5	CASSLWDSQETQYF	TGTGCCAGCAGCTTGTGGGACAGCCAAGAGACCCAGTACTTC
TRBV28	TRBD1	14	.	TRBJ1-2	CASSLWDRGNGYTF	TGTGCCAGCAGTTTATGGGACAGGGGGAATGGCTACACCTTC
TRBV20-1	.	11	.	TRBJ2-7	CSASPSYEQYF	TGCAGTGCTAGCCCTTCCTACGAGCAGTACTTC
TRBV11-3	TRBD1	19	.	TRBJ2-3	CASSSTREPGQGSTDTQYF	TGTGCCAGCAGCTCGACGCGCGAGCCGGGACAGGGGAGTACAGATACGCAGTATTTT
TRBV15	.	15	.	TRBJ1-1	CATSRGGVGNTEAFF	TGTGCCACCAGCAGAGGGGGGGTAGGGAACACTGAAGCTTTCTTT
TRBV28	.	15	.	TRBJ1-2	CASNARGGRGYGYTF	TGTGCCAGCAACGCAAGGGGGGGAAGGGGCTATGGCTACACCTTC
TRBV12-5	TRBD2	16	.	TRBJ2-7	CASGLVAGPGGYEQYF	TGTGCTAGTGGTTTGGTAGCGGGACCCGGAGGGTACGAGCAGTACTTC
TRBV29-1	TRBD1	14	.	TRBJ1-1	CSASGQGAGTEAFF	TGCAGCGCGTCCGGACAGGGGGCAGGCACTGAAGCTTTCTTT
TRBV6-6	TRBD2	14	.	TRBJ2-1	CASSFGGGAGEQFF	TGTGCCAGCAGTTTTGGCGGGGGGGCGGGTGAGCAGTTCTTC
TRBV5-6	.	15	.	TRBJ2-1	CASSSPTRGNNEQFF	TGTGCCAGCAGCTCGCCAACACGGGGGAACAATGAGCAGTTCTTC
TRBV5-1	TRBD1	17	.	TRBJ2-6	CASSWGTAASGANVLTF	TGCGCCAGCAGCTGGGGGACAGCAGCCTCTGGGGCCAACGTCCTGACTTTC
TRBV28	.	14	.	TRBJ2-7	CASSPIGVYNEQYF	TGTGCCAGCAGTCCCATCGGGGTTTACAACGAGCAGTACTTC
TRBV29-1	.	14	once	TRBJ2-2	CSVGGSLNTGELFF	TGCAGCGTTGGGGGCAGTCTGAACACCGGGGAGCTGTTTTTT
TRBV5-1	TRBD2	15	.	TRBJ2-1	CASSWTSGSRNEQFF	TGCGCCAGCAGCTGGACTAGCGGGAGTCGCAATGAGCAGTTCTTC
TRBV7-3	.	14	.	TRBJ2-1	CASSQGGSYNEQFF	TGTGCCAGCAGCCAGGGGGGTTCCTACAATGAGCAGTTCTTC
TRBV7-9	.	15	.	TRBJ1-4	CASSWGAGANEKLFF	TGTGCCAGCAGCTGGGGCGCCGGTGCTAATGAAAAACTGTTTTTT
TRBV2	.	13	.	TRBJ1-1	CASSPEQGTEAFF	TGTGCCAGCAGCCCAGAACAGGGAACTGAAGCTTTCTTT
TRBV2	.	13	.	TRBJ1-6	CASTRGGTSPLHF	TGTGCCAGCACTAGAGGGGGAACGTCACCCCTCCACTTT
TRBV28	.	12	.	TRBJ2-5	CASSLTRETQYF	TGTGCCAGCAGTTTGACTAGGGAGACCCAGTACTTC
TRBV10-3	TRBD1	14	.	TRBJ1-4	CAISGTGDFEKLFF	TGTGCCATCAGTGGGACAGGGGATTTCGAAAAACTGTTTTTT
TRBV5-1	TRBD1	16	.	TRBJ1-4	CASSLIPQGPGEKLFF	TGCGCCAGCAGCTTGATCCCACAGGGGCCTGGAGAAAAACTGTTTTTT